This T cell receptor beta chain originates from a study of a mutant IDH1 vaccine in newly diagnosed glioma. TCRdb's copy holds only in-frame clones and misses some; the assay was immunoSEQ multiplex PCR. This repertoire shows about 100,000 clones, about four fifths found once; its top ten account for roughly 7%. V was pared by 0 bases and J by 1 base, with 9 bases between. Looked up from germline, CDR1 is LGHNA and CDR2 is YSLEER. This CDR3 spans 15 amino acids. Indicated time point: baseline, week 1 (first vaccination visit). Treatment reported: pre-vaccination baseline after standard-of-care therapy.

This receptor was taken from a man aged 35 to 55 with glioma. The sample was PBMCs, taken from a glioma patient treated with radiotherapy, temozolomide or both. The chain couples TRBV4-3 to TRBJ1-2; D gene uncertain. CDR3 DNA: TGCGCCAGCAGCCAAGATTATGACAATAACTATGGCTACACCTTC. Encoded protein: CASSQDYDNNYGYTF.